The clone carrying this T cell receptor beta chain was detected many times. Its antigen is unknown. The total RNA was obtained from whole blood that was not fractionated. The CDR3 is 15 amino acids. V gave up 1 base and J gave up 1 base, with 10 bases separating them. The V gene's germline CDR1 is SGHAT and CDR2 FQDESV (reference sequence). Attachment of unique molecular identifiers to individual cDNA molecules was performed in the library. Under the authors' procedure: Sampled TCR counts reached a median of around 94,000 per sample, with values ranging from about 23,224 to 700,000. TCRdb re-called the 5' RACE reads with MiXCR, one entry per CDR3 protein. The V and J calls were determined by TCRdb, not by the authors. The sample consists of some 150,000 distinct CDR3 sequences, about 4% of them appearing once. This specimen belongs to a study of human T cells and chemical hapten exposure. Broader study findings: High-frequency TCRs, those above 1 in 1000, stayed the same after DPC sensitization.

The TCR sequence derives from a female donor in good health. V and J are TRBV11-1 and TRBJ1-1, with D unresolved. The CDR3 nucleotides read TGTGCCAGCAGCTTAGGAGGTTCCGGGAACACTGAAGCTTTCTTT. Translating it yields CASSLGGSGNTEAFF.